Described below is a single T cell receptor beta chain sequence and its context. Its antigen is as yet unknown. This CDR3 is 17 amino acids long. The protocol was immunoSEQ multiplex PCR, while the TCRdb copy is restricted to in-frame clones and leaves out a portion. The table records some 120,000 clones, around 94% of them present only once. The data derive from a study of graft-versus-host responses after intestinal transplantation. Across the whole study: Among the recipients, transplants were multivisceral, liver-intestinal, or isolated intestinal.

The sequence derives from a human donor who received an intestinal transplant. Sequences were derived from unstimulated CD4+ T cells sorted from spleen or lymph node cells, sampled before intestinal transplant. V and J are TRBV21-1 and TRBJ1-1; TRBD1 was called by the table and not checked on the DNA. TRBV21-1 is noted as a pseudogene. CDR3 sequence (DNA): TGTGCCAGCATCTTCCTGGTGAGTACCCGAACAGACGCTGAAGCTTTCTTT. As protein: CASIFLVSTRTDAEAFF.